This T cell receptor beta chain emerged from a study of blood T cell repertoires in COVID-19. Study-level background: Samples came from the United States, Italy and Spain, spanning acute and convalescent COVID-19. The cDNA or gDNA used as material had been derived from T cells, B-cell-depleted T cells, or PBMCs.

Exposed participants encountered a COVID-19 case during the 2 weeks preceding study entry. Per the original methods: Estimated nucleated cell counts came from reference gene primer amplification. Using immunoSEQ multiplex PCR, the repertoire was profiled, and TCRdb retains in-frame clones only, with some absent. The V and J calls and clone size come from that table; D and trimming were worked out from the DNA. The repertoire holds hundreds of thousands of clones, with 70% to 90% as singletons. The specimen was PBMCs or T cells enriched from blood (not recorded which). The sequence was obtained from a woman aged 18-30 years who had been exposed to COVID-19.

As DNA, the CDR3 is TGTGCCAGCAGTCCCAATCCGAGGATAAACTATGGCTACACCTTC. This codes for CASSPNPRINYGYTF. This rearrangement joins TRBV27 to TRBJ1-2; D ambiguous. The CDR3 has 15 amino acids. V lost 5 bases and J 2 bases, leaving 15 bases between the germline ends. From germline, CDR1 is MNHEY and CDR2 SMNVEV (reference sequence).